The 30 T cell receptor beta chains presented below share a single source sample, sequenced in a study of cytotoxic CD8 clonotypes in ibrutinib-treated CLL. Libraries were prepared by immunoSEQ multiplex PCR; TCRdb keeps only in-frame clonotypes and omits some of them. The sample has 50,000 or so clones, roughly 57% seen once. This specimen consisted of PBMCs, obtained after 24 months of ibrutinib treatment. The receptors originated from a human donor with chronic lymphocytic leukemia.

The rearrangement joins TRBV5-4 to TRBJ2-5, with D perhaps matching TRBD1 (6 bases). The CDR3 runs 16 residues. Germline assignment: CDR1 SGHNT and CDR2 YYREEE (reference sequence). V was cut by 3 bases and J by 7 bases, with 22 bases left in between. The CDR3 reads CASSSGHRVDLGTQYF. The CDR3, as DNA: TGTGCCAGCAGCTCGGGACACCGGGTAGACCTGGGGACCCAGTACTTC.

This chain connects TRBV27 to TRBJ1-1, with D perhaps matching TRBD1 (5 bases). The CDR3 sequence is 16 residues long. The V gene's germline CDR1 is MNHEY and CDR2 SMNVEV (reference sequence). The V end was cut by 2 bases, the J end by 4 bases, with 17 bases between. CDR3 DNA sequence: TGTGCCAGCAGTTTAGGGACCCCCTCGGGGCCCACTGAAGCTTTCTTT. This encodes CASSLGTPSGPTEAFF.

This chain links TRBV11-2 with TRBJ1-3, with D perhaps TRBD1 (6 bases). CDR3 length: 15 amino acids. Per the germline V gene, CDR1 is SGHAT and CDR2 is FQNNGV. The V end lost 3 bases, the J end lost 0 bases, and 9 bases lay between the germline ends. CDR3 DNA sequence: TGTGCCAGCAGCTTCTTGGGGGCCTCTGGAAACACCATATATTTT. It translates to CASSFLGASGNTIYF.

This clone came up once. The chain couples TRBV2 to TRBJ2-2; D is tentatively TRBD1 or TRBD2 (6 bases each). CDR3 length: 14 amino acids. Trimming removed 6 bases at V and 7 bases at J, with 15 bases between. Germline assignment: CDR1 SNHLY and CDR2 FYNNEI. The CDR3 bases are TGTGCCAGCAGGGGGGGCCGGACGGTCGGGGAGCTGTTTTTT. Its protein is CASRGGRTVGELFF.

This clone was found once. CDR3: CASTPRSYEQYF. CDR3 in DNA: TGTGCCAGCACCCCAAGGAGCTACGAGCAGTACTTC. The chain uses TRBV27 and TRBJ2-7; unclear D gene. The CDR3 is 12 amino acids. Germline V CDR1 and CDR2: MNHEY, SMNVEV (reference sequence). V gave up 7 bases and J gave up 3 bases, with 10 bases separating them.

The CDR3: CASSLQGTGEQPQHF. In DNA form, the CDR3 reads TGCGCCAGCAGCTTACAGGGGACGGGAGAACAGCCCCAGCATTTT. V and J are TRBV5-1 and TRBJ1-5; 7 bases align to TRBD1. The CDR3 has 15 amino acids. Germline values: CDR1 SGHRS, CDR2 YFSETQ. V lost 2 bases, J lost 7 bases, and 9 bases stayed unmatched.

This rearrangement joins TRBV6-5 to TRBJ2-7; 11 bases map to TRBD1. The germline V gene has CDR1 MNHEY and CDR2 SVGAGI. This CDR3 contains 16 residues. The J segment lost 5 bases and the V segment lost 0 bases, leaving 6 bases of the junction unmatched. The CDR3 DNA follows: TGTGCCAGCAGTTACTCGATGGGACAGGGGGTGAACGAGCAGTACTTC. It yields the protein CASSYSMGQGVNEQYF.

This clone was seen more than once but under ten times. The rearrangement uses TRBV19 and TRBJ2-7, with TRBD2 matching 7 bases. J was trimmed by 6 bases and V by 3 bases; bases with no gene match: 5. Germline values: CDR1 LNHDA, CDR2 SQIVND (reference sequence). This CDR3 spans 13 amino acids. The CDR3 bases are TGTGCCAGTAGTATGAGCGGGGTTCCCGAGCAGTACTTC. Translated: CASSMSGVPEQYF.

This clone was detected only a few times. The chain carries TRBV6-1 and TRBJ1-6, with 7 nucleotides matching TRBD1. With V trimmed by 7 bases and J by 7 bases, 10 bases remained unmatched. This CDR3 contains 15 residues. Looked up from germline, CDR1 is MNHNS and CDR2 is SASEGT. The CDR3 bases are TGTGCCAGCACCTTCGGGAGGGGGCGGAATTCACCCCTCCACTTT. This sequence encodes CASTFGRGRNSPLHF.

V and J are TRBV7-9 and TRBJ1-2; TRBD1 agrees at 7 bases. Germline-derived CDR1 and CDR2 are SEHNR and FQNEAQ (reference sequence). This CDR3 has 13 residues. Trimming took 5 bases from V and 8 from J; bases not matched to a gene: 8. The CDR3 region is CASSPRQGMGYTF. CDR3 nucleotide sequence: TGTGCCAGCAGCCCTAGACAGGGTATGGGCTACACCTTC.

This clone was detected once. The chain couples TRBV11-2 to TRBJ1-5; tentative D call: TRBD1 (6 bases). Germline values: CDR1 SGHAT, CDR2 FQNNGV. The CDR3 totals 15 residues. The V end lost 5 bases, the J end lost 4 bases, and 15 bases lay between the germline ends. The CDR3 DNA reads TGTGCCAGCAGCCAGCCTCAGACAGGAAATCAGCCCCAGCATTTT. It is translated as CASSQPQTGNQPQHF.

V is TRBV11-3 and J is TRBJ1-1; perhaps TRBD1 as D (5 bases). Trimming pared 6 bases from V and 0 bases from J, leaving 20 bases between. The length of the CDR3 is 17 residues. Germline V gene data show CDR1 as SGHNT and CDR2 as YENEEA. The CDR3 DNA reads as TGTGCCAGCAGTGCCCACTCTGGGGGTCCCTTGAACACTGAAGCTTTCTTT. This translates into CASSAHSGGPLNTEAFF.

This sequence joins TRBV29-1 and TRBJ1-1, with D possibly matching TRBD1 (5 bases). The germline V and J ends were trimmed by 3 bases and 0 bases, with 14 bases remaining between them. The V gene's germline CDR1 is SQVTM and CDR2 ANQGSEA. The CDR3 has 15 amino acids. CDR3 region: CSVERQAGLNTEAFF. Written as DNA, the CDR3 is TGCAGCGTTGAGCGGCAGGCGGGGCTGAACACTGAAGCTTTCTTT.

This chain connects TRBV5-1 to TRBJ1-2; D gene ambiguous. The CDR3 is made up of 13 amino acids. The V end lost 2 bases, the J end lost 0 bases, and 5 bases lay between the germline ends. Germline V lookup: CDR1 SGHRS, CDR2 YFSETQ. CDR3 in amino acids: CASSLTANYGYTF. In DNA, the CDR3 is TGCGCCAGCAGCTTAACGGCTAACTATGGCTACACCTTC.

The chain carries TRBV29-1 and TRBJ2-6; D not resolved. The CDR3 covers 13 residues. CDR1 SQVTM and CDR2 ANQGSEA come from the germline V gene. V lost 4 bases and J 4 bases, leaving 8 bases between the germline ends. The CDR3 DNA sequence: TGCAGCGTTGTAGGTACAGGGGCCAACGTCCTGACTTTC. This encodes CSVVGTGANVLTF.

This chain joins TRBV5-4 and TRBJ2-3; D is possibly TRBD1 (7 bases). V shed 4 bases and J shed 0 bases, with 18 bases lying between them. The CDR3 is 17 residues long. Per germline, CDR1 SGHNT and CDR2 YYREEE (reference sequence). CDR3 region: CASSQEWRGRSTDTQYF. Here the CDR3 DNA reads TGTGCCAGCAGCCAAGAGTGGAGGGGGCGAAGCACAGATACGCAGTATTTT.

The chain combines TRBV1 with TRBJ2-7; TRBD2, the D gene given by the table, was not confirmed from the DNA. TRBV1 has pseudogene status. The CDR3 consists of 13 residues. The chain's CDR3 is CASSQRIGYEQYF. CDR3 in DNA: TGCGCCAGCAGCCAAAGGATCGGGTACGAGCAGTACTTC.

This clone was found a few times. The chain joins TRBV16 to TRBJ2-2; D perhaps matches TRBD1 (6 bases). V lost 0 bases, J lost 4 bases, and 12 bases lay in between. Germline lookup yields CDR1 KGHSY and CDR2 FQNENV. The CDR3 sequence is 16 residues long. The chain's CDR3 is CASSQSAGTSTGELFF. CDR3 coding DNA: TGTGCCAGCAGCCAATCTGCAGGGACAAGCACCGGGGAGCTGTTTTTT.

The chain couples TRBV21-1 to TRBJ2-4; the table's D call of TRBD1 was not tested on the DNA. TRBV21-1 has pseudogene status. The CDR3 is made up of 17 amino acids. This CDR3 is CASSPLTGTCAKNIQYF. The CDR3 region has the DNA TGTGCCAGCAGCCCTCTTACCGGGACATGCGCCAAAAACATTCAGTACTTC.

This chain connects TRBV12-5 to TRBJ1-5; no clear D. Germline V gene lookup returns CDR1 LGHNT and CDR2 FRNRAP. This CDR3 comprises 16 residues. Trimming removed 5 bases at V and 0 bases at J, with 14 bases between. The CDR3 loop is CASGPGSIYSNQPQHF. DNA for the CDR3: TGTGCTAGTGGTCCCGGGTCGATTTATAGCAATCAGCCCCAGCATTTT.

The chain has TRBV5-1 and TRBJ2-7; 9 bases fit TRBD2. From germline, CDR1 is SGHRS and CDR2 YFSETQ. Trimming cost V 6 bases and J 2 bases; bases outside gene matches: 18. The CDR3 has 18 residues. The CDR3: CASTPHVLAGPSTYEQYF. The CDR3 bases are TGCGCCAGCACCCCCCACGTACTAGCGGGTCCCTCCACCTACGAGCAGTACTTC.

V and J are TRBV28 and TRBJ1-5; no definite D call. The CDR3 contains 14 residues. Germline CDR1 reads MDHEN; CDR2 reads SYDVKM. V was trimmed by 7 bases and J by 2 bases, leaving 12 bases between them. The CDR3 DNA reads TGTGCCAGCATCAAGGGATATGGCAATCAGCCCCAGCATTTT. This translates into CASIKGYGNQPQHF.

CDR3 loop: CASSLGTGNIQYF. CDR3 coding DNA: TGTGCCAGTAGTCTCGGGACAGGGAACATTCAGTACTTC. The gene calls are TRBV19 and TRBJ2-4, with 9 bases fitting TRBD1. Looked up from germline, CDR1 is LNHDA and CDR2 is SQIVND (reference sequence). V lost 5 bases to trimming and J lost 7 bases; unmatched junction nucleotides: 3. The CDR3 extends over 13 amino acids.

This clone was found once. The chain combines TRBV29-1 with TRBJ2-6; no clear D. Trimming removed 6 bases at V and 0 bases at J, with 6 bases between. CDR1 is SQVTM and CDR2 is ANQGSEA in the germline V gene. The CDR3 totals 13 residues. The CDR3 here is CSVRSSGANVLTF. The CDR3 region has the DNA TGCAGCGTACGATCCTCTGGGGCCAACGTCCTGACTTTC.

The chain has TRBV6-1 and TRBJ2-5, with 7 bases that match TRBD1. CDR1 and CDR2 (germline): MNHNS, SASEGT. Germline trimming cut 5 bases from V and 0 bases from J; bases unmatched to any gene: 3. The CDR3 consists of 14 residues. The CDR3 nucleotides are TGTGCCAGCAGTCCAGGGGGAAACCAAGAGACCCAGTACTTC. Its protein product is CASSPGGNQETQYF.

CDR3 protein: CASSLEGGWVWQYF. CDR3 bases: TGTGCCAGCAGCTTGGAGGGAGGATGGGTCTGGCAGTATTTT. V usage is TRBV7-9 and J usage is TRBJ2-3; tentatively, D is TRBD2 (6 bases). Germline CDR1 and CDR2: SEHNR and FQNEAQ (reference sequence). V was pared by 3 bases and J by 11 bases, with 18 bases between. The CDR3 totals 14 residues.

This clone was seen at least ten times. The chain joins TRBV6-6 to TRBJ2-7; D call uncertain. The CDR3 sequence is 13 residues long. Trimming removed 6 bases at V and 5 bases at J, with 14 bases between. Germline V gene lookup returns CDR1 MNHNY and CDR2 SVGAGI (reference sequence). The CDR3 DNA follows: TGTGCCAGCAGGCTCCCCGGGCTCCACGAGCAGTACTTC. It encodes CASRLPGLHEQYF.

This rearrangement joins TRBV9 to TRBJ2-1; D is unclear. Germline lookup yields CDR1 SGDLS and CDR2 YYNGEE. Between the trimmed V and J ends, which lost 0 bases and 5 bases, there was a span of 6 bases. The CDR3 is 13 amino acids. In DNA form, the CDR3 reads TGTGCCAGCAGCGTAGGTCAGCACAATGAGCAGTTCTTC. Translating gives CASSVGQHNEQFF.

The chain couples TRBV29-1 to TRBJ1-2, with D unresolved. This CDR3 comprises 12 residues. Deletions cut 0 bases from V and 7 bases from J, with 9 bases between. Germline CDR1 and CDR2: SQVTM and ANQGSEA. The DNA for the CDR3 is TGCAGCGTTGAAGATCGCGGTCGTGGCTACACCTTC. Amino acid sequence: CSVEDRGRGYTF.

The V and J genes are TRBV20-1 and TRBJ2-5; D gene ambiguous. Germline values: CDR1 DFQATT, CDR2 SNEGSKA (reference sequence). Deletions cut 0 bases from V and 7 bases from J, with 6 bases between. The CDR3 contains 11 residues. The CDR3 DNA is TGCAGTGCTAGAGAGACGGTGACCCAGTACTTC. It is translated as CSARETVTQYF.